The 2 T cell receptor beta chains below come from one sample, sequenced in a study of cytomegalovirus exposure and HLA in healthy donors. PCR used 60 Vbeta primers and 13 Jbeta primers. Clones were read by immunoSEQ multiplex PCR, and TCRdb kept only the in-frame ones, dropping some. The data hold some 98,000 clones, with roughly 70% observed a single time. Sequencing was done on a sample of PBMCs. The source of these receptors is a man over 45 in good health and CMV-seronegative.

The chain employs TRBV28 and TRBJ1-1, with a tentative D call TRBD1 (6 bases). The CDR3 totals 14 residues. Trimming took off 4 bases at V and 4 bases at J, with 13 bases between the two ends. Germline CDR1 MDHEN, CDR2 SYDVKM. Written as DNA, the CDR3 is TGTGCCAGCAGTTCCGGGACACGGGGCACTGAAGCTTTCTTT. Residues: CASSSGTRGTEAFF.

The chain is built from TRBV5-1 and TRBJ2-7; 8 bases agree with TRBD1. With V trimmed by 3 bases and J by 4 bases, 6 bases remained unmatched. Germline assignment: CDR1 SGHRS and CDR2 YFSETQ. The CDR3 sequence is 14 residues long. DNA for the CDR3: TGCGCCAGCAGCTCGCGACAGGGGAAGTACGAGCAGTACTTC. Encoded protein: CASSSRQGKYEQYF.